In this sample, the clone carrying this T cell receptor beta chain turned up a few times. Time point specified: patch test 1, 2 weeks after DPC sensitization. Treatment of the sample: therapeutic diphenylcyclopropenone sensitization with weekly scalp DPC. In TCRdb, the RACE reads were re-called with MiXCR into one record per CDR3 protein. The sample includes just over 80,000 distinct CDR3 sequences, about 10% seen only once; the top ten take approximately 4.6%. The data stem from a study of human T cells and chemical hapten exposure. V shed 5 bases and J shed 3 bases, with 14 bases lying between them. The length of the CDR3 is 15 residues.

The sequence was collected from a woman between 50 and 59 years old with alopecia areata. Some clones in this sample may be carry-over from other donors' samples. The chain couples TRBV12-3 or TRBV12-4 to TRBJ1-5; maybe TRBD1 (5 bases). Sequencing used whole blood, obtained in connection with sensitization to the hapten diphenylcyclopropenone (DPC). The CDR3, as DNA: TGTGCCAGCAGTCCGCGGGGCAGGGTCAATCAGCCCCAGCATTTT. Translating gives CASSPRGRVNQPQHF.